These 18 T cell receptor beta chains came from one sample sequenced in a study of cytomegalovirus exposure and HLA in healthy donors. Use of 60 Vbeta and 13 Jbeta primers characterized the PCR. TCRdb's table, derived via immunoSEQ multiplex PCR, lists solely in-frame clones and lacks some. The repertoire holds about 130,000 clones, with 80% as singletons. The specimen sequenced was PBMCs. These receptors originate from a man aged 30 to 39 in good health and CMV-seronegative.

The CDR3: CASSLEDSGSYEQYF. The CDR3 DNA reads as TGTGCCAGCAGCTTAGAGGACTCGGGCTCCTACGAGCAGTACTTC. This chain joins TRBV11-2 and TRBJ2-7; the D gene is possibly TRBD2 (5 bases). Looked up from germline, CDR1 is SGHAT and CDR2 is FQNNGV. The CDR3 is 15 residues long. Trimming stripped 0 bases from V and 0 bases from J, with 9 bases between. Supplemented by reference TRBV11-2 and TRBJ2-7, the full variable domain reads EAGVAQSPRYKIIEKRQSVAFWCNPISGHATLYWYQQILGQGPKLLIQFQNNGVVDDSQLPKDRFSAERLKGVDSTLKIQPAKLEDSAVYLCASSLEDSGSYEQYFGPGTRLTVT.

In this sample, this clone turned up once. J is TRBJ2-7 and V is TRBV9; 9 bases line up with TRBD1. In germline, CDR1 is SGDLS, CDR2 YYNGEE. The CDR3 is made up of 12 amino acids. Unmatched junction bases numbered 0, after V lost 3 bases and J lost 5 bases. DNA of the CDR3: TGTGCCAGCAGCGGGACAGGGGACGAGCAGTACTTC. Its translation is CASSGTGDEQYF.

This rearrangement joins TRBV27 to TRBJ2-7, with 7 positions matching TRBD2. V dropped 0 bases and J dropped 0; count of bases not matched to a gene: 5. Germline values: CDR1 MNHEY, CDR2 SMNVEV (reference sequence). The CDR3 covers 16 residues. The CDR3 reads CASSLSSGLISYEQYF. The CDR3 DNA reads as TGTGCCAGCAGTTTATCTAGCGGGCTAATCTCCTACGAGCAGTACTTC.

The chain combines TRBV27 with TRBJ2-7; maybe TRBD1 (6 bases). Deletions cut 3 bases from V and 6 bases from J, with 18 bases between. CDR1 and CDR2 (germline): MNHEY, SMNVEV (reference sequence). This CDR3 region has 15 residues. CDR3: CASSFVFGTLCEQYF. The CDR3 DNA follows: TGTGCCAGCAGTTTCGTCTTCGGGACACTTTGCGAGCAGTACTTC.

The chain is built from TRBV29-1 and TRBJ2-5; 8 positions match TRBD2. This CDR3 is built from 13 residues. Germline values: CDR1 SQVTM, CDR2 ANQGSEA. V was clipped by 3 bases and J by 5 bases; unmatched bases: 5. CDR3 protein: CSVDTREGETQYF. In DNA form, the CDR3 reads TGCAGCGTTGATACTCGGGAGGGGGAGACCCAGTACTTC.

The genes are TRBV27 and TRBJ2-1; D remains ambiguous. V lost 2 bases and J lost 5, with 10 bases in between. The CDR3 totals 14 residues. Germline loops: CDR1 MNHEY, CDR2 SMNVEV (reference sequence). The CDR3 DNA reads TGTGCCAGCAGTTTAGAGGCGTTGGACAATGAGCAGTTCTTC. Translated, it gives CASSLEALDNEQFF.

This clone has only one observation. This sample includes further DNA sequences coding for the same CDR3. CDR3 loop: CATKVDRSSGNTIYF. CDR3 nucleotide sequence: TGTGCCACCAAAGTTGACAGGAGCTCTGGAAACACCATATATTTT. The chain recombines TRBV6-1 with TRBJ1-3; TRBD1 might be the D (6 bases). The CDR3 length is 15 residues. Germline lookup yields CDR1 MNHNS and CDR2 SASEGT. Trimming took off 10 bases at V and 0 bases at J, with 16 bases between the two ends.

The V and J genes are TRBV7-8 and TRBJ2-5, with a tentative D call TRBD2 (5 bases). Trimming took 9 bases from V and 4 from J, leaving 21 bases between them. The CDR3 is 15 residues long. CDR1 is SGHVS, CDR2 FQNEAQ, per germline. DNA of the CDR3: TGTGCCAGTCAGGTTGGCGCGGGTCTAAGAGAGACCCAGTACTTC. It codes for CASQVGAGLRETQYF.

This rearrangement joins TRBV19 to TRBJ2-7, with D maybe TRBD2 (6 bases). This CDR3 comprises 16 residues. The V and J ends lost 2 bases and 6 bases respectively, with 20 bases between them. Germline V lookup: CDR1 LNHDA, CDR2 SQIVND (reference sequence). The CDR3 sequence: CASSISRQAGNAEQYF. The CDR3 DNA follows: TGTGCCAGTAGTATATCAAGACAAGCGGGTAATGCCGAGCAGTACTTC.

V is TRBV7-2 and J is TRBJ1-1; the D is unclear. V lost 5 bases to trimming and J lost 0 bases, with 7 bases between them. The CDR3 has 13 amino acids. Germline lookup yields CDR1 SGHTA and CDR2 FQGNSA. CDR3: CASSRHLNTEAFF. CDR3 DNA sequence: TGTGCCAGCAGCCGTCACTTGAACACTGAAGCTTTCTTT.

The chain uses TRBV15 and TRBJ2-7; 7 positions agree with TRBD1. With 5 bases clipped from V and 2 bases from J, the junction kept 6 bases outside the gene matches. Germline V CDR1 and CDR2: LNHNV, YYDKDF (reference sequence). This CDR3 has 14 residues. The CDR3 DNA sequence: TGTGCCACCAGCTCCCGACAGGGAGCCTACGAGCAGTACTTC. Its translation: CATSSRQGAYEQYF.

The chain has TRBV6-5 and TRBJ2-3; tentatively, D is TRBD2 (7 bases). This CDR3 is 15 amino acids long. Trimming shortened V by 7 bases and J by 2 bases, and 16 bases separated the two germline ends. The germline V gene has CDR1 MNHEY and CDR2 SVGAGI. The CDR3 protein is CASNLAGASTDTQYF. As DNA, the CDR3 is TGTGCCAGCAACCTCGCGGGGGCCTCCACAGATACGCAGTATTTT.

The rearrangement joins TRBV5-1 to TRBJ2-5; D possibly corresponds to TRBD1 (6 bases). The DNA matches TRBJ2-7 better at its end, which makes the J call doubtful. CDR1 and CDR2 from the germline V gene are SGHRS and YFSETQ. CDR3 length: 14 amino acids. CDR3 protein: CASSSSGVLDEQYF. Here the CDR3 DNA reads TGCGCCAGCAGCTCCTCAGGGGTCCTTGACGAGCAGTACTTC.

The CDR3 sequence: CASSIGGLNTEAFF. For the CDR3, the DNA is TGTGCCAGTAGTATCGGAGGATTGAACACTGAAGCTTTCTTT. The V gene is TRBV19, the J gene TRBJ1-1; the D is unclear. The germline gives CDR1 LNHDA, CDR2 SQIVND (reference sequence). Deletions cut 3 bases from V and 0 bases from J, with 8 bases between. The CDR3 has 14 residues. The full variable domain, rest sourced from reference TRBV19 and TRBJ1-1, is DGGITQSPKYLFRKEGQNVTLSCEQNLNHDAMYWYRQDPGQGLRLIYYSQIVNDFQKGDIAEGYSVSREKKESFPLTVTSAQKNPTAFYLCASSIGGLNTEAFFGQGTRLTVV.

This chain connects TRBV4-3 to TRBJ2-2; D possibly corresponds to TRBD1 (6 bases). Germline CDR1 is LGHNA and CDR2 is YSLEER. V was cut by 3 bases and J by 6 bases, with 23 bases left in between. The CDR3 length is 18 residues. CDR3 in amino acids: CASSQETGLGDGAGELFF. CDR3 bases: TGCGCCAGCAGCCAGGAAACAGGGTTGGGGGATGGGGCCGGGGAGCTGTTTTTT.

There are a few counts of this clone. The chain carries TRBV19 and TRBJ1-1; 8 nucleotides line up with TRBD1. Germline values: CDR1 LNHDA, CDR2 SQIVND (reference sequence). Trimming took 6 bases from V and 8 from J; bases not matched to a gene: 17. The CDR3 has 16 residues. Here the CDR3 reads CASRHQGAGVSTEAFF. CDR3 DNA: TGTGCCAGTAGACACCAGGGGGCGGGGGTCTCGACCGAAGCTTTCTTT.

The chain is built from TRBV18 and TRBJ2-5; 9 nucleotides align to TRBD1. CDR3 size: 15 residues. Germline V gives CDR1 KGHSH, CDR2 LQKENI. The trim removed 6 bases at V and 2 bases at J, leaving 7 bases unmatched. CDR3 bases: TGTGCCAGCTCGTATACAGGGGGCGGGCAAGAGACCCAGTACTTC. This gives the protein CASSYTGGGQETQYF.

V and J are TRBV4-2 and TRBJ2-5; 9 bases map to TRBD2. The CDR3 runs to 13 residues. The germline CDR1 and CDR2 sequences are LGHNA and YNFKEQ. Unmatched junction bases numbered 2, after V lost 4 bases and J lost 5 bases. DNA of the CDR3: TGTGCCAGCAGCCTCACTAGCGGGGAGACCCAGTACTTC. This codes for CASSLTSGETQYF.